This T cell receptor (beta chain) appears in the sequencing data of a study of spatial heterogeneity in lung cancer. Overall study results and limits: In tumors, expanded intratumoral alpha and beta TCR counts tracked mutation counts.

Each CDR3 protein gets one entry after TCRdb re-called the 5' RACE reads with MiXCR. The sample carries around 13,000 distinct CDR3 sequences, around 5% recorded once. The V gene's germline CDR1 is SGHRS and CDR2 YFSETQ. J was trimmed by 7 bases and V by 4 bases; bases with no gene match: 8. The CDR3 sequence is 15 residues long. This clonotype was seen many times. Its antigen is currently unknown. The sample's time point: sample taken at primary tumor resection. The donor population consisted of under 75 patients with untreated, early-stage non-small cell lung cancer. The TCR sequence derives from a male donor with early-stage non-small cell lung cancer. The sample in question was lung tumor tissue, obtained at surgery. The V gene is TRBV5-1, the J gene TRBJ1-5, with TRBD1 identical over 10 bases. In DNA form, the CDR3 reads TGCGCCAGCAGCACGGGGACAGGGGCTCGACAGCCCCAGCATTTT. Translation: CASSTGTGARQPQHF.